Presented here are 32 T cell receptor beta chains from one specimen sequenced in a study of blood T cell repertoires in COVID-19. Sequencing used immunoSEQ multiplex PCR; TCRdb keeps in-frame clones, though not all of them. The sample contains about 160,000 clones, approximately 81% of which appear only once. Sequenced input: peripheral blood. The receptors derive from a human donor with acute or convalescent COVID-19. The donor label of this sample is uncertain.

The V and J genes are TRBV7-2 and TRBJ1-5; 7 bases line up with TRBD1. Germline V gene data show CDR1 as SGHTA and CDR2 as FQGNSA. CDR3 length: 15 amino acids. The V segment lost 5 bases and the J segment 4 bases; nucleotides outside the gene matches: 8. In DNA form, the CDR3 reads TGTGCCAGCAGCGCAACAGGGGTGCAGAATCAGCCCCAGCATTTT. Translating it yields CASSATGVQNQPQHF.

The V call is TRBV11-2, the J call TRBJ1-2; tentatively, D is TRBD1 (6 bases). CDR1 and CDR2 from the germline V gene are SGHAT and FQNNGV. CDR3 length: 15 amino acids. Trimming pared 5 bases from V and 2 bases from J, leaving 15 bases between. The CDR3 sequence: CASSLRGGWNYGYTF. Here the CDR3 DNA reads TGTGCCAGCAGCCTTCGAGGGGGATGGAACTATGGCTACACCTTC.

J is TRBJ1-2 and V is TRBV6-2 or TRBV6-3; TRBD1 matches 7 bases. The V gene end was trimmed by 5 bases and the J gene end by 2 bases; junction bases not matched to a gene: 5. From germline, CDR1 is MNHEY and CDR2 SVGEGT. The CDR3 length is 14 residues. The CDR3 loop reads CASSRRGLNYGYTF. The CDR3 nucleotides are TGTGCCAGCAGTCGCAGGGGGTTAAACTATGGCTACACCTTC.

The chain has TRBV7-9 and TRBJ2-1; 14 nucleotides agree with TRBD2. Unmatched junction bases numbered 10, after V lost 5 bases and J lost 10 bases. Germline V lookup: CDR1 SEHNR, CDR2 FQNEAQ (reference sequence). CDR3 size: 16 residues. The CDR3 coding sequence is TGTGCCAGCAGCCAGACTAGCGGGGGGGCTCGATCCGAGCAGTTCTTC. It specifies CASSQTSGGARSEQFF.

V usage is TRBV11-2 and J usage is TRBJ1-1; perhaps TRBD1 as D (6 bases). The germline gives CDR1 SGHAT, CDR2 FQNNGV. CDR3 length: 15 amino acids. Between the trimmed V and J ends, which lost 4 bases and 4 bases, there was a span of 16 bases. CDR3 region: CASSSGGGGGTEAFF. CDR3 nucleotide sequence: TGTGCCAGCAGCTCCGGTGGGGGCGGAGGCACTGAAGCTTTCTTT.

This clone has only one observation. The chain carries TRBV18 and TRBJ2-3; 9 bases map to TRBD2. Per the germline V gene, CDR1 is KGHSH and CDR2 is LQKENI. The V and J ends lost 6 bases and 3 bases, in that order; junction bases with no gene match: 10. The CDR3 loop spans 16 amino acids. The CDR3 sequence is CASSPQGLAYTDTQYF. As DNA, the CDR3 is TGTGCCAGCTCCCCCCAAGGACTAGCGTATACAGATACGCAGTATTTT. The full variable domain, its missing parts supplied by reference TRBV18 and TRBJ2-3, is NAGVMQNPRHLVRRRGQEARLRCSPMKGHSHVYWYRQLPEEGLKFMVYLQKENIIDESGMPKERFSAEFPKEGPSILRIQQVVRGDSAAYFCASSPQGLAYTDTQYFGPGTRLTVL.

CDR3 sequence reads: CASSIWGTGGLETQYF. CDR3 in DNA: TGTGCCAGCAGCATTTGGGGGACAGGGGGGCTGGAGACCCAGTACTTC. The chain carries TRBV7-2 and TRBJ2-5; 11 bases align to TRBD1. The CDR3 has 16 residues. Germline V gene data show CDR1 as SGHTA and CDR2 as FQGNSA. V gave up 5 bases and J gave up 5 bases; unmatched junction bases: 10.

The rearrangement uses TRBV6-2 or TRBV6-3 and TRBJ1-2; D may be TRBD1 (5 bases). CDR1 is MNHEY, CDR2 SVGEGT, per germline. This CDR3 is built from 12 residues. V was shortened by 5 bases and J by 7 bases, with 11 bases between the two germline ends. CDR3 in DNA: TGTGCCAGCAGTCGAAGACAGAGTGGCTACACCTTC. The encoded protein is CASSRRQSGYTF.

J is TRBJ2-1 and V is TRBV5-4; 14 nucleotides match TRBD2. The V and J ends lost 4 bases and 9 bases, in that order; junction bases with no gene match: 6. Germline lookup yields CDR1 SGHNT and CDR2 YYREEE (reference sequence). The CDR3 sequence is 15 residues long. The CDR3 DNA is TGTGCCAGCAGCCCAAGGACTAGCGGGGGGATTGAGCAGTTCTTC. Encoded protein: CASSPRTSGGIEQFF.

This clone was counted a single time. The chain is built from TRBV11-3 and TRBJ2-3, with 8 bases fitting TRBD1. Trimming at V came to 1 base and at J to 5 bases, leaving 2 bases not matched to a gene. The CDR3 covers 14 residues. Germline V lookup: CDR1 SGHNT, CDR2 YENEEA. Here the CDR3 reads CASSLGTGGDTQYF. The CDR3 DNA reads as TGTGCCAGCAGCTTAGGAACAGGGGGAGATACGCAGTATTTT.

J is TRBJ1-2 and V is TRBV7-9; D gene unclear. The V end lost 1 base, the J end lost 1 base, and 10 bases lay between the germline ends. Germline CDR1 and CDR2: SEHNR and FQNEAQ (reference sequence). This CDR3 comprises 15 residues. CDR3 nucleotide sequence: TGTGCCAGCAGCTTAGGTCGCAGTTTTAACTATGGCTACACCTTC. Its protein is CASSLGRSFNYGYTF.

V usage is TRBV30 and J usage is TRBJ1-2; TRBD1 is a possible D gene (5 bases). This CDR3 has 12 amino acids. Germline lookup yields CDR1 GTSNPN and CDR2 SVGIG (reference sequence). Deletions cut 5 bases from V and 4 bases from J, with 11 bases between. The CDR3 bases are TGTGCCTGGGCCAGGGAATCCTATGGCTACACCTTC. It specifies CAWARESYGYTF.

This sequence joins TRBV19 and TRBJ2-6, with 9 bases matching TRBD1. J gave up 0 bases and V 5 bases, and 8 bases lay outside the gene matches. CDR1 is LNHDA and CDR2 is SQIVND in the germline V gene (reference sequence). The CDR3 has 18 residues. The CDR3 nucleotides read TGTGCCAGTAGTCTCTGGACAGGGGCTTCCTCTGGGGCCAACGTCCTGACTTTC. The encoded protein is CASSLWTGASSGANVLTF.

This clone has more than one count but fewer than ten. The chain combines TRBV29-1 with TRBJ1-3; 7 bases fit TRBD1. Germline V lookup: CDR1 SQVTM, CDR2 ANQGSEA. The V and J ends lost 1 base and 0 bases, in that order; junction bases with no gene match: 3. CDR3 length equals 15 residues. The CDR3 region has the DNA TGCAGCGTTGAAGGACAGGGTTCCTCTGGAAACACCATATATTTT. Translation gives CSVEGQGSSGNTIYF.

V usage is TRBV7-3 and J usage is TRBJ2-3, with D tentatively TRBD1 (5 bases). Germline V gene sequence: CDR1 SGHTA, CDR2 FQGTGA. This CDR3 has 15 amino acids. V lost 3 bases and J 1 base, leaving 11 bases between the germline ends. For the CDR3, the DNA is TGTGCCAGCAGCTTTTCCGAAGGGGGCACAGATACGCAGTATTTT. It specifies CASSFSEGGTDTQYF.

CDR3 coding DNA: TGTGCCAGCAGCCAAGATCGAACAGGGAGTGGGTGGGAGACCCAGTACTTC. This gives the protein CASSQDRTGSGWETQYF. This chain joins TRBV3-1 (or the pseudogene TRBV3-2) and TRBJ2-5; TRBD1 might be the D (6 bases). V was trimmed by 0 bases and J by 5 bases, leaving 19 bases between them. The V gene's germline CDR1 is LGHDT and CDR2 YNNKEL (reference sequence). This CDR3 has 17 residues.

The gene calls are TRBV6-2 or TRBV6-3 and TRBJ2-5, with TRBD2 matching over 14 bases. The V gene's germline CDR1 is MNHEY and CDR2 SVGEGT. The CDR3 covers 15 residues. J lost 5 bases, V lost 5 bases, and 4 bases had no gene match. The CDR3 DNA follows: TGTGCCAGCAGTCGGACTAGCGGGGGGTCGGAGACCCAGTACTTC. It translates to CASSRTSGGSETQYF.

The chain combines TRBV28 with TRBJ1-1; 9 nucleotides match TRBD1. Germline loops: CDR1 MDHEN, CDR2 SYDVKM. Trimming took 4 bases from V and 5 from J; bases not matched to a gene: 14. CDR3 size: 17 residues. CDR3 amino acids: CASSSAGTGTYGTEAFF. The CDR3, as DNA: TGTGCCAGCAGTTCGGCCGGGACAGGGACTTACGGGACTGAAGCTTTCTTT.

This clone was picked up one time. The chain joins TRBV7-9 to TRBJ1-1; 8 bases align to TRBD1. Trimming took 1 base from V and 8 from J; bases not matched to a gene: 9. The CDR3 totals 15 residues. Looked up from germline, CDR1 is SEHNR and CDR2 is FQNEAQ (reference sequence). The CDR3 DNA follows: TGTGCCAGCAGCTTAGTGGCCAGGGGGCCTTCGGAAGCTTTCTTT. Translating gives CASSLVARGPSEAFF.

V usage is TRBV11-3 and J usage is TRBJ2-5; TRBD2 matches at 11 bases. The ends lost 5 bases at V and 0 bases at J; junction bases unmatched: 17. The CDR3 totals 20 residues. Germline V gene data show CDR1 as SGHNT and CDR2 as YENEEA. The CDR3 coding sequence is TGTGCCAGCAGCCTCCCATTTAGCGGGGGGGCGAGACAAGACCAAGAGACCCAGTACTTC. Translation: CASSLPFSGGARQDQETQYF.

As for this clone: One junction end does not reproduce the germline sequence, and a read error may be involved. This chain connects TRBV6-5 to TRBJ1-5; tentative D call: TRBD1 (5 bases). Per the germline V gene, CDR1 is MNHEY and CDR2 is SVGAGI. The CDR3 extends over 14 amino acids. CDR3 in amino acids: CASQPGLGNQPQHF. The CDR3, as DNA: TGTGCCAGCCAACCAGGGCTGGGCAACCAGCCCCAGCATTTT.

This clone was observed a few times. The chain joins TRBV28 to TRBJ2-5; a possible D gene is TRBD1 (5 bases). CDR1 is MDHEN and CDR2 is SYDVKM in the germline V gene. This CDR3 has 16 residues. V was clipped by 4 bases and J by 1 base, with 16 bases between them. The CDR3 sequence is CASSSTFPRAQETQYF. CDR3 nucleotides: TGTGCCAGCAGTTCCACCTTCCCCAGGGCCCAAGAGACCCAGTACTTC.

The chain is built from TRBV30 and TRBJ1-2; no clear D gene. The germline gives CDR1 GTSNPN, CDR2 SVGIG (reference sequence). The CDR3 contains 11 residues. Deletions cut 0 bases from V and 12 bases from J, with 11 bases between. The CDR3 loop is CAWSVGRLHTF. CDR3 bases: TGTGCCTGGAGTGTAGGCAGGCTTCACACCTTC. The whole variable domain, remainder taken from reference TRBV30 and TRBJ1-2, is SQTIHQWPATLVQPVGSPLSLECTVEGTSNPNLYWYRQAAGRGLQLLFYSVGIGQISSEVPQNLSASRPQDRQFILSSKKLLLSDSGFYLCAWSVGRLHTFGSGTRLTVV.

The rearrangement links TRBV6-5 to TRBJ1-6, with 9 positions matching TRBD1. The V gene end was trimmed by 6 bases and the J gene end by 10 bases; junction bases not matched to a gene: 4. This CDR3 spans 13 amino acids. Germline CDR1 MNHEY, CDR2 SVGAGI. CDR3 protein: CASSRTGESPLHF. The CDR3 DNA reads as TGTGCCAGCAGCCGGACAGGGGAATCACCCCTCCACTTT.

The chain joins TRBV7-7 to TRBJ1-1, with 11 bases identical to TRBD1. The CDR3 sequence is 16 residues long. Germline-derived CDR1 and CDR2 are SSHAT and FNYEAQ (reference sequence). V trimming: 5 bases; J trimming: 3 bases; junction bases outside the gene matches: 8. For the CDR3, the DNA is TGTGCCAGCAGCCAATGGACAGGGGGCTTGGACACTGAAGCTTTCTTT. It encodes CASSQWTGGLDTEAFF. Supplemented by reference TRBV7-7 and TRBJ1-1, the full variable domain reads GAGVSQSPRYKVTKRGQDVTLRCDPISSHATLYWYQQALGQGPEFLTYFNYEAQPDKSGLPSDRFSAERPEGSISTLTIQRTEQRDSAMYRCASSQWTGGLDTEAFFGQGTRLTVV.

The rearrangement links TRBV7-8 to TRBJ1-5; D is uncertain. The CDR3 length is 14 residues. Trimming took off 1 base at V and 7 bases at J, with 11 bases between the two ends. In germline, CDR1 is SGHVS, CDR2 FQNEAQ. The CDR3 loop is CASSLVGREQPQHF. In DNA form, the CDR3 reads TGTGCCAGCAGCTTAGTCGGTCGGGAACAGCCCCAGCATTTT.

This clone was observed a few times. This rearrangement joins TRBV19 to TRBJ1-1; no clear D. V shed 4 bases and J shed 1 base, with 10 bases lying between them. The germline gives CDR1 LNHDA, CDR2 SQIVND (reference sequence). The CDR3 extends over 14 amino acids. CDR3 in DNA: TGTGCCAGTAGTAAACCAACTTGGAACACTGAAGCTTTCTTT. Encoded protein: CASSKPTWNTEAFF. Complete variable domain (other parts from reference TRBV19 and TRBJ1-1): DGGITQSPKYLFRKEGQNVTLSCEQNLNHDAMYWYRQDPGQGLRLIYYSQIVNDFQKGDIAEGYSVSREKKESFPLTVTSAQKNPTAFYLCASSKPTWNTEAFFGQGTRLTVV.

This rearrangement joins TRBV30 to TRBJ1-6; 7 bases align to TRBD1. In germline, CDR1 is GTSNPN, CDR2 SVGIG (reference sequence). The CDR3 has 17 amino acids. V was pared by 3 bases and J by 9 bases, with 17 bases of the junction left unmatched. The CDR3 reads CAWRKPTGREWSSPLHF. Written as DNA, the CDR3 is TGTGCCTGGAGGAAACCGACAGGGCGAGAATGGAGTTCACCCCTCCACTTT.

The rearrangement uses TRBV18 and TRBJ1-1; weak D call: TRBD1 (5 bases). V was cut by 3 bases and J by 4 bases, with 15 bases left in between. Germline CDR1 and CDR2: KGHSH and LQKENI. The CDR3 is 15 amino acids. The CDR3 reads CASSPNGDWSTEAFF. The CDR3 bases are TGTGCCAGCTCACCGAACGGGGACTGGAGCACTGAAGCTTTCTTT.

The chain combines TRBV7-2 with TRBJ1-6; tentatively, D is TRBD1 (5 bases). Trimming removed 5 bases from V and 8 bases from J, with 19 bases in between. This CDR3 is built from 16 residues. Germline lookup yields CDR1 SGHTA and CDR2 FQGNSA. CDR3 sequence (DNA): TGTGCCAGCAGCCAGACCATCCGGGGGACGGATTCACCCCTCCACTTT. Translated, it gives CASSQTIRGTDSPLHF. Filled out from reference TRBV7-2 and TRBJ1-6, the complete variable domain reads GAGVSQSPSNKVTEKGKDVELRCDPISGHTALYWYRQSLGQGLEFLIYFQGNSAPDKSGLPSDRFSAERTGGSVSTLTIQRTQQEDSAVYLCASSQTIRGTDSPLHFGNGTRLTVT.

The chain carries TRBV9 and TRBJ1-4; 10 bases align to TRBD1. The CDR3 runs 14 residues. Losses at the gene ends were 2 bases for V and 8 bases for J; bases not matched to a gene: 3. Germline V gene lookup returns CDR1 SGDLS and CDR2 YYNGEE. CDR3 residues: CASSVDRGREKLFF. DNA for the CDR3: TGTGCCAGCAGCGTTGACAGGGGGCGGGAAAAACTGTTTTTT. Full variable domain (remainder filled in from reference TRBV9 and TRBJ1-4): DSGVTQTPKHLITATGQRVTLRCSPRSGDLSVYWYQQSLDQGLQFLIQYYNGEERAKGNILERFSAQQFPDLHSELNLSSLELGDSALYFCASSVDRGREKLFFGSGTQLSVL.

This clone has more than one count but fewer than ten. The J gene is TRBJ2-7, the V gene TRBV19; a weak D match, TRBD1 (6 bases). V lost 6 bases and J 2 bases, leaving 8 bases between the germline ends. This CDR3 region has 12 residues. Germline lookup yields CDR1 LNHDA and CDR2 SQIVND (reference sequence). The CDR3 loop reads CASSKGAYEQYF. As DNA, the CDR3 is TGTGCCAGTAGCAAGGGGGCCTACGAGCAGTACTTC.